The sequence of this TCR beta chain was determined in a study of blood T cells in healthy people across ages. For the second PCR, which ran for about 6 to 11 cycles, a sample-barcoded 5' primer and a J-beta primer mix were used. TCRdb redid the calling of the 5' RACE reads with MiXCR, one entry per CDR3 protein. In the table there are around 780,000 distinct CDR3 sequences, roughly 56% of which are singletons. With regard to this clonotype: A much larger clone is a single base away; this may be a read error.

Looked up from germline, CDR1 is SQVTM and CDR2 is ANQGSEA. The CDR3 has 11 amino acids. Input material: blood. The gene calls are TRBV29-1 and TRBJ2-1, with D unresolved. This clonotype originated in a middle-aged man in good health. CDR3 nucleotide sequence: TGCAACGTCAGGCCTGACAATGAGCAGTTCTTC. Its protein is CNVRPDNEQFF.